This T cell receptor (beta chain) derives from a study of shared clonotypes between healthy human individuals. Study results and caveats: Only blood was sampled, and tissue TCR repertoires likely differ from blood ones.

As for this clone: Its antigen is currently unknown.

The donor population consisted of healthy HIV-negative adults with no recent acute infections or vaccinations. Source study methods: Filtering differed because ImmunoSEQ produced junction-only sequences that carried no quality scores. The data were produced by immunoSEQ multiplex PCR, yet TCRdb's version contains in-frame clones alone and is incomplete. The D gene and trimming were derived from the DNA, and the V and J assignments and clone size from that table. The sample yields some 1.5 million clones, roughly 97% seen once. The clonotype comes from a man in his thirties or forties in good health. Specimen: naive CD4+ T cells sorted from blood. The sample's subset: CD45RA+ positively selected.

CDR3 DNA: TGTGCCAGCAGCTTAGGGACAGGGGATATGAACACTGAAGCTTTCTTT. Protein: CASSLGTGDMNTEAFF. V gene TRBV7-6 combines with J gene TRBJ1-1, with 9 bases lining up with TRBD1. Trimming cost V 1 base and J 0 bases; bases outside gene matches: 3. CDR3 length equals 16 residues. Germline V CDR1 and CDR2: SGHVS, FNYEAQ.